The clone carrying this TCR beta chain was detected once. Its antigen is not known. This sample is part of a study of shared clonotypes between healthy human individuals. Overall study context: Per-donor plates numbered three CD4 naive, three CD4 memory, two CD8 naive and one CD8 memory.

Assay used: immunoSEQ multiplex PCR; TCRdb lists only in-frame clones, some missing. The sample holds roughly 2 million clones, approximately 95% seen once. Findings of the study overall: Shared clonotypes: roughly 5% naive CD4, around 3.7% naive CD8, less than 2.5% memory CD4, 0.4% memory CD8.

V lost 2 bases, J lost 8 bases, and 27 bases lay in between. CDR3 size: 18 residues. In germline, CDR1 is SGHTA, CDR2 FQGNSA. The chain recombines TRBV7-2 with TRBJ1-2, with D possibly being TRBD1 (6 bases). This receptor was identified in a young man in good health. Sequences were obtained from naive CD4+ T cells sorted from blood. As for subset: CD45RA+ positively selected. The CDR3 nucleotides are TGTGCCAGCAGCTTATTTGCTGCAGGGGCCCAAGGAGGCCGGGGCTACACCTTC. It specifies CASSLFAAGAQGGRGYTF.